The count of the clone carrying this T cell receptor (beta chain) is one. Its target is unknown. The sample's treatment: oral pan-JAK inhibitor, 5-10 mg twice daily. In each case, RNA was isolated and then reverse transcribed into cDNA as the sequencing template. Assay used: immunoSEQ multiplex PCR; TCRdb lists only in-frame clones, some missing. The table lists a few hundred thousand clones, around two fifths of them singletons. This entry is derived from a study of CD8+ T cells in alopecia areata. Study-level information: Treated patients took oral tofacitinib at 5 to 10 mg twice daily.

Notes on the study in general: Tofacitinib significantly brought down scalp clonality and expanded CD8+ clones among top 100. Relative to normal scalp, lesional scalp, especially alopecia totalis/universalis, showed higher clonality.

This specimen consisted of CD4+ T cells sorted from blood, obtained at approximately week 30, from a patient treated with tofacitinib. This TCR was recovered from a human donor with alopecia areata.

CDR3: CAWSVWGGNQPQHF. As DNA, the CDR3 is TGTGCCTGGAGTGTTTGGGGGGGCAATCAGCCCCAGCATTTT. V is TRBV30 and J is TRBJ1-5; a weak D match, TRBD1 (5 bases). V was cut by 0 bases and J by 2 bases, with 8 bases left in between. Germline V gives CDR1 GTSNPN, CDR2 SVGIG (reference sequence). CDR3 length equals 14 residues.